This passage covers 2 T cell receptor beta chains from one sample sequenced in a study of blood T cell repertoires in COVID-19 (dated by TCRdb to 2020 to 2021). Libraries came from the immunoSEQ multiplex PCR assay. In TCRdb, the immuneACCESS table is reduced to in-frame sequences with V and J assigned. These tables do not hold every clone; where another copy was compared, an unresolved V gene accounts for under half, and the others remain unexplained. The sample table records hundreds of thousands of clones; approximately 86% of these occur just once. The ten largest account for approximately 1.7% of the sample. Material for sequencing was PBMCs or T cells enriched from blood (not recorded which). The receptors derive from a woman in her forties or fifties who had recovered from COVID-19.

This chain joins TRBV5-1 and TRBJ2-3; 7 nucleotides align to TRBD2. The CDR3 spans 15 residues. The germline CDR1 and CDR2 sequences are SGHRS and YFSETQ. V lost 5 bases to trimming and J lost 2 bases; unmatched junction nucleotides: 8. The CDR3 nucleotides are TGCGCCAGCAGTGAAAAGCGGGGAAACACAGATACGCAGTATTTT. Amino acid sequence: CASSEKRGNTDTQYF.

A few counts support this clone. This chain links TRBV28 with TRBJ1-1; 8 bases match TRBD1. The CDR3 sequence is 14 residues long. Losses at the gene ends were 5 bases for V and 1 base for J; bases not matched to a gene: 3. CDR1 and CDR2 (germline): MDHEN, SYDVKM. DNA of the CDR3: TGTGCCAGCAGTGCCGGGACAGGGAACACTGAAGCTTTCTTT. Translation: CASSAGTGNTEAFF.